Detailed here is one T cell receptor (beta chain). This sample stems from a study of shared clonotypes between healthy human individuals. Naive CD8 cells lacked CD45RO, underwent positive selection for CCR7 and left out terminally differentiated effector memory CD45RA+ cells. Nashville, Tennessee was home to all donors, each a Caucasian adult. From germline, CDR1 is SGHNT and CDR2 YYREEE (reference sequence). This CDR3 comprises 12 residues. V was pared by 9 bases and J by 6 bases, with 16 bases between. The method was immunoSEQ multiplex PCR; TCRdb's version includes in-frame clones alone and lacks a portion of them. The top ten clones hold 1.7% of a sample with roughly 2.1 million clones, about 93% of them seen once.

The receptor comes from a man between 18 and 29 years old in good health. Some clones in this sample may be carry-over from other donors' samples. The chain links TRBV5-4 to TRBJ2-7; no definite D call. The sample consisted of naive CD8+ T cells from PBMCs. The DNA of the CDR3 is TGTGCCACAAGCCAGGTCCTCGTCGAGCAGTACTTC. This codes for CATSQVLVEQYF.